This section outlines one T cell receptor (beta chain) sequence together with its context. These data are taken from a study of CD8 T cells in ankylosing spondylitis. Molecular-barcoded quantitative 5'-RACE produced these TCR beta libraries. Each CDR3 protein is one row after TCRdb ran MiXCR on the 5' RACE reads. This sample has around 120,000 distinct CDR3 sequences, with about a tenth found just once. V was cut by 3 bases and J by 5 bases, with 17 bases left in between. Germline CDR1 and CDR2: KGHSH and LQKENI. This CDR3 has 15 amino acids. The material sequenced was blood, either unsorted or a sorted T cell fraction (not recorded which). This sequence joins TRBV18 and TRBJ2-7, with D perhaps matching TRBD2 (6 bases). The TCR sequence derives from a male donor with ankylosing spondylitis or in good health (not recorded which). The CDR3 DNA is TGTGCCAGCTCACCCATGACACTGGAGGGGAACGAGCAGTACTTC. Protein: CASSPMTLEGNEQYF.